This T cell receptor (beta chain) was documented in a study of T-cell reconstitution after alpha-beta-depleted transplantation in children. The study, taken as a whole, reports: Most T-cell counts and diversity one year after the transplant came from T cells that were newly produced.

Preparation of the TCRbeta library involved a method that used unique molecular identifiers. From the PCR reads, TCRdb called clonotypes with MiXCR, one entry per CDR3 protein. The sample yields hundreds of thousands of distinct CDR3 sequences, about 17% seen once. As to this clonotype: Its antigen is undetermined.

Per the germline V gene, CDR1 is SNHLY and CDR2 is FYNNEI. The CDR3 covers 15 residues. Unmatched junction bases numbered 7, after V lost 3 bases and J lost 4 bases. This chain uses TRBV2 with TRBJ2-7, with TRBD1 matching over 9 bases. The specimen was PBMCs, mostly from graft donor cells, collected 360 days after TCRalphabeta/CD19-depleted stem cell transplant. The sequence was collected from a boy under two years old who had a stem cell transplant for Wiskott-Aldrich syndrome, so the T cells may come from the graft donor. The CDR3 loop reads CASSEGDRDSYEQYF. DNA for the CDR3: TGTGCCAGCAGTGAGGGGGACAGGGACTCTTACGAGCAGTACTTC.